The source of this T cell receptor beta chain is a study of tumor-infiltrating lymphocytes in primary liver carcinoma. Between about 18 and 33 mg of unsorted bulk tissue served as the source from which RNA and DNA were co-extracted. Tumor samples each held over 90% viable tumor cells. V was shortened by 4 bases and J by 5 bases, with 20 bases between the two germline ends. From germline, CDR1 is MNHGY and CDR2 SVAAGI. CDR3 length: 17 amino acids. Synthesis of TCR beta cDNA was carried out from about 540 ng total RNA with a constant-region primer. Three nested multiplex PCR rounds of slightly modified ARM-PCR generated TCR beta libraries. Each of the first two PCR rounds ran nine to ten cycles with TRBV1-TRBV30 forward and C-beta reverse primers. In TCRdb, the multiplex PCR reads were re-called with MiXCR into one record per CDR3 protein. This table has tens of thousands of distinct CDR3 sequences, 71% appearing once.

To note about this clonotype: Here the CDR3 omits its conserved ending phenylalanine or tryptophan, so a read error is the likely source.

This sequence originates from a man aged 40-49 years with primary liver carcinoma and hepatitis B virus infection. Source material: liver tumor tissue from sampling region 5. Described subset: tumor region T5, tumor centre. The chain is built from TRBV6-9 and TRBJ1-4, with D possibly being TRBD1 (6 bases). CDR3 DNA: TGTGCCAGCAGTTCGACAGGATCTCATCCCACCAATGAAAAACTGTTTTCT. Translation: CASSSTGSHPTNEKLFS.